Detailed here is one T cell receptor beta chain. The antigen remains undetermined. 5'RACE with 10-nucleotide random UMIs produced the cDNA. MiXCR was run by TCRdb on the 5' RACE reads, yielding one entry per CDR3 protein. Here the sample spans tens of thousands of distinct CDR3 sequences, about a tenth being singletons. It was from 2 million PBMCs stored at -80 C that the unsorted libraries were obtained. The data derive from a study of neurological immune-mediated disorders. Broader study findings: No sharing of CDR3 amino acid sequences was observed among expanded clones across subjects, suggesting private repertoires in all groups.

The CDR3 is 14 residues long. In germline, CDR1 is SGDLS, CDR2 YYNGEE. Between the trimmed V and J ends, which lost 3 bases and 8 bases, there was a span of 14 bases. The chain employs TRBV9 and TRBJ1-4, with D maybe TRBD1 (5 bases). The clonotype was recovered from a man aged 35 to 55 in good health. Source material: PBMCs. DNA for the CDR3: TGTGCCAGCAGCGGGAGGGACCCCGGGGAAAAACTGTTTTTT. Its protein product is CASSGRDPGEKLFF.